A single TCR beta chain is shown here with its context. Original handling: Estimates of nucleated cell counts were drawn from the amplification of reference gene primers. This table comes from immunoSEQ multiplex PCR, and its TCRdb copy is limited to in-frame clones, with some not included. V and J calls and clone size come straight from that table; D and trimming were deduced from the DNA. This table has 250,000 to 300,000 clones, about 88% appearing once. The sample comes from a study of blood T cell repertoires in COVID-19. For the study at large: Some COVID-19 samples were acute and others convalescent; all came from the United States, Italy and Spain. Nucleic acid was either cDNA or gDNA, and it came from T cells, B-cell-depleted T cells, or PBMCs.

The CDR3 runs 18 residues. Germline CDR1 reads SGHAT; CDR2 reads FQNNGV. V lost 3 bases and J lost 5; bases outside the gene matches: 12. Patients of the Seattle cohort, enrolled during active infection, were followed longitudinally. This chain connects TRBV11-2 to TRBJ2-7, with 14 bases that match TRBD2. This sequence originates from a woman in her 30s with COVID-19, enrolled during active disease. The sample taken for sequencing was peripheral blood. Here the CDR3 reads CASSFVTSGRAREDEQYF. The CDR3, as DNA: TGTGCCAGCAGCTTCGTGACTAGCGGGAGGGCCAGAGAGGACGAGCAGTACTTC.